These T cell receptor beta chains were read from a single sample in a study of T-cell memory formation after mild COVID-19. TCRdb re-called the 5' RACE reads through MiXCR, storing one row per CDR3 protein. The data contain around 250,000 distinct CDR3 sequences, approximately 9% of them singletons. Sequenced: PBMCs or a T cell subset sorted from them (not recorded which). All receptors derive from a man in his late teens or twenties who had mild COVID-19 (a few samples of this study predate the infection). Cell type and time point are not known. Both conserved end residues are part of each CDR3. D genes are given only for firm matches. Clone size is stated in some rows and not others, as once, few, many or a class when expanded.

v_gene: TRBV9; d_gene: NA; j_gene: TRBJ2-2; abundance: many; CDR3aa: CASSLTQFTGELFF; CDR3nt: TGTGCCAGCAGCTTGACTCAGTTCACCGGGGAGCTGTTTTTT
v_gene: TRBV25-1; d_gene: NA; j_gene: TRBJ1-2; abundance: few; CDR3aa: CASSEWANGAYGYTF; CDR3nt: TGTGCCAGCAGTGAATGGGCCAACGGTGCCTATGGCTACACCTTC
v_gene: TRBV4-2; d_gene: TRBD2; j_gene: TRBJ2-3; abundance: few; CDR3aa: CASSQEGTSGGDTQYF; CDR3nt: TGTGCCAGCAGCCAAGAGGGGACTAGCGGGGGGGATACGCAGTATTTT
v_gene: TRBV7-2; d_gene: TRBD1; j_gene: TRBJ1-2; abundance: few; CDR3aa: CASSLLGQGAYGYTF; CDR3nt: TGTGCCAGCAGCTTATTGGGACAGGGGGCCTATGGCTACACCTTC
v_gene: TRBV4-3; d_gene: TRBD1; j_gene: TRBJ2-5; abundance: many; CDR3aa: CASSQGPGGQETQYF; CDR3nt: TGCGCCAGCAGCCAAGGCCCAGGGGGCCAAGAGACCCAGTACTTC
v_gene: TRBV2; d_gene: TRBD1; j_gene: TRBJ1-5; abundance: NA; CDR3aa: CASTGTGNQPQHF; CDR3nt: TGTGCCAGTACCGGGACAGGCAATCAGCCCCAGCATTTT
v_gene: TRBV6-1; d_gene: TRBD2; j_gene: TRBJ2-2; abundance: NA; CDR3aa: CASSERAGGNTGELFF; CDR3nt: TGTGCCAGCAGTGAACGAGCGGGGGGGAACACCGGGGAGCTGTTTTTT
v_gene: TRBV6-6; d_gene: NA; j_gene: TRBJ1-2; abundance: few; CDR3aa: CASRNRQNTLYGYTF; CDR3nt: TGTGCCAGCAGGAACAGACAGAACACCCTTTATGGCTACACCTTC
v_gene: TRBV4-3; d_gene: NA; j_gene: TRBJ1-3; abundance: NA; CDR3aa: CASSQEGLGRGDSGNTIYF; CDR3nt: TGCGCCAGCAGCCAAGAAGGCTTAGGGAGGGGCGACTCTGGAAACACCATATATTTT
v_gene: TRBV10-2; d_gene: NA; j_gene: TRBJ1-5; abundance: many; CDR3aa: CASSESHRDQPQHF; CDR3nt: TGCGCCAGCAGTGAGTCGCATAGGGATCAGCCCCAGCATTTT
v_gene: TRBV7-6; d_gene: NA; j_gene: TRBJ1-4; abundance: NA; CDR3aa: CASSLSAANEKLFF; CDR3nt: TGTGCCAGCAGCTTGTCGGCAGCTAATGAAAAACTGTTTTTT
v_gene: TRBV3-1; d_gene: NA; j_gene: TRBJ1-6; abundance: few; CDR3aa: CASSSRDGNSPLHF; CDR3nt: TGTGCCAGCAGCAGCCGGGACGGGAATTCACCCCTCCACTTT
v_gene: TRBV7-9; d_gene: TRBD1; j_gene: TRBJ1-5; abundance: NA; CDR3aa: CASSLASGRGNQPQHF; CDR3nt: TGTGCCAGCAGCTTAGCTTCCGGCAGGGGGAATCAGCCCCAGCATTTT
v_gene: TRBV12-3/TRBV12-4; d_gene: TRBD1; j_gene: TRBJ2-3; abundance: few; CDR3aa: CASSAGTGKVF; CDR3nt: TGTGCCAGCAGCGCCGGGACAGGGAAGGTGTTT
v_gene: TRBV5-1; d_gene: NA; j_gene: TRBJ1-2; abundance: few; CDR3aa: CASSLESTNYGYTF; CDR3nt: TGCGCCAGCAGCTTGGAATCCACTAACTATGGCTACACCTTC
v_gene: TRBV5-1; d_gene: TRBD2; j_gene: TRBJ2-6; abundance: few; CDR3aa: CASSLAGGTGANVLTF; CDR3nt: TGCGCCAGCAGCTTGGCCGGGGGGACTGGGGCCAACGTCCTGACTTTC
v_gene: TRBV29-1; d_gene: TRBD1; j_gene: TRBJ2-2; abundance: NA; CDR3aa: CSVEVGQATGELFF; CDR3nt: TGCAGCGTTGAGGTCGGACAGGCCACCGGGGAGCTGTTTTTT
v_gene: TRBV11-2; d_gene: NA; j_gene: TRBJ2-2; abundance: few; CDR3aa: CASSTQGDTNTGELFF; CDR3nt: TGTGCCAGCAGCACACAGGGAGATACGAACACCGGGGAGCTGTTTTTT
v_gene: TRBV7-6; d_gene: NA; j_gene: TRBJ2-2; abundance: few; CDR3aa: CASSPLAGDTTGELFF; CDR3nt: TGTGCCAGCAGCCCCCTGGCAGGGGACACAACCGGGGAGCTGTTTTTT
v_gene: TRBV5-1; d_gene: TRBD1; j_gene: TRBJ1-6; abundance: NA; CDR3aa: CASSSSSGQINSPLHF; CDR3nt: TGCGCCAGCAGCTCCTCCTCGGGACAGATTAATTCACCCCTCCACTTT
v_gene: TRBV24-1; d_gene: NA; j_gene: TRBJ2-3; abundance: many; CDR3aa: CATGGNTDTQYF; CDR3nt: TGTGCCACCGGCGGGAACACAGATACGCAGTATTTT
v_gene: TRBV18; d_gene: NA; j_gene: TRBJ2-2; abundance: NA; CDR3aa: CASSPRTDSNTGELFF; CDR3nt: TGTGCCAGCTCACCCCGTACAGATTCGAACACCGGGGAGCTGTTTTTT
v_gene: TRBV5-1; d_gene: TRBD2; j_gene: TRBJ2-1; abundance: few; CDR3aa: CASSLGLAGAINEQFF; CDR3nt: TGCGCCAGCAGCTTGGGATTAGCGGGGGCAATCAATGAGCAGTTCTTC
v_gene: TRBV3-1; d_gene: NA; j_gene: TRBJ2-2; abundance: NA; CDR3aa: CASSQEWVDLNTGELFF; CDR3nt: TGTGCCAGCAGCCAAGAATGGGTAGACTTGAACACCGGGGAGCTGTTTTTT
v_gene: TRBV6-4; d_gene: NA; j_gene: TRBJ2-2; abundance: few; CDR3aa: CASSDSRGVSTGELFF; CDR3nt: TGTGCCAGCAGTGACTCGAGGGGGGTCTCCACCGGGGAGCTGTTTTTT
v_gene: TRBV5-1; d_gene: NA; j_gene: TRBJ2-1; abundance: many; CDR3aa: CASSLSANNEQFF; CDR3nt: TGCGCCAGCAGCTTGTCAGCCAACAATGAGCAGTTCTTC
v_gene: TRBV5-1; d_gene: TRBD1; j_gene: TRBJ1-2; abundance: few; CDR3aa: CASSWQGASNYGYTF; CDR3nt: TGCGCCAGCAGCTGGCAGGGGGCAAGTAACTATGGCTACACCTTC
v_gene: TRBV4-1; d_gene: NA; j_gene: TRBJ1-1; abundance: NA; CDR3aa: CASSQVVLGAPGGLNTEAFF; CDR3nt: TGCGCCAGCAGCCAAGTAGTTTTGGGAGCTCCGGGGGGATTGAACACTGAAGCTTTCTTT
v_gene: TRBV6-5; d_gene: NA; j_gene: TRBJ1-4; abundance: NA; CDR3aa: CASSYSDSTNEKLFF; CDR3nt: TGTGCCAGCAGTTACTCGGACAGTACTAATGAAAAACTGTTTTTT
v_gene: TRBV14; d_gene: TRBD1; j_gene: TRBJ2-1; abundance: many; CDR3aa: CASSRQGNEQFF; CDR3nt: TGTGCCAGCAGTCGACAGGGGAATGAGCAGTTCTTC
v_gene: TRBV7-9; d_gene: NA; j_gene: TRBJ1-5; abundance: NA; CDR3aa: CASSPGLVVQPQHF; CDR3nt: TGTGCCAGCAGCCCTGGCCTAGTGGTACAGCCCCAGCATTTT
v_gene: TRBV7-9; d_gene: NA; j_gene: TRBJ2-1; abundance: few; CDR3aa: CASSLGAPEQFF; CDR3nt: TGTGCCAGCAGCTTAGGGGCCCCTGAGCAGTTCTTC
v_gene: TRBV5-1; d_gene: TRBD1; j_gene: TRBJ2-1; abundance: many; CDR3aa: CASSLDRGGNEQFF; CDR3nt: TGCGCCAGCAGCTTGGACAGGGGTGGGAATGAGCAGTTCTTC
v_gene: TRBV5-1; d_gene: TRBD2; j_gene: TRBJ2-1; abundance: many; CDR3aa: CASRVTSGGAYNEQFF; CDR3nt: TGCGCCAGCAGAGTGACTAGCGGGGGGGCGTACAATGAGCAGTTCTTC
v_gene: TRBV11-2; d_gene: NA; j_gene: TRBJ1-1; abundance: NA; CDR3aa: CASSLEQGLTEAFF; CDR3nt: TGTGCCAGCAGCTTAGAGCAGGGGCTCACTGAAGCTTTCTTT
v_gene: TRBV5-1; d_gene: TRBD1; j_gene: TRBJ1-1; abundance: NA; CDR3aa: CASSLGGTGPEAFF; CDR3nt: TGCGCCAGCAGCTTGGGGGGGACAGGGCCTGAAGCTTTCTTT
v_gene: TRBV7-2; d_gene: TRBD2; j_gene: TRBJ2-1; abundance: many; CDR3aa: CASSLVASGYNEQFF; CDR3nt: TGTGCCAGCAGCTTAGTGGCTAGCGGCTACAATGAGCAGTTCTTC
v_gene: TRBV7-3; d_gene: TRBD2; j_gene: TRBJ2-2; abundance: NA; CDR3aa: CASSPRAGGTGGELFF; CDR3nt: TGTGCCAGCAGCCCTCGAGCGGGGGGTACTGGAGGGGAGCTGTTTTTT
v_gene: TRBV20-1; d_gene: NA; j_gene: TRBJ2-3; abundance: few; CDR3aa: CSAISQGFGDTQYF; CDR3nt: TGCAGTGCTATTTCTCAGGGCTTTGGAGATACGCAGTATTTT
v_gene: TRBV27; d_gene: NA; j_gene: TRBJ2-4; abundance: many; CDR3aa: CASSYGPTPNIQYF; CDR3nt: TGTGCCAGCAGCTACGGACCGACGCCAAACATTCAGTACTTC
v_gene: TRBV4-1; d_gene: NA; j_gene: TRBJ1-1; abundance: NA; CDR3aa: CASSPMLSGGENTEAFF; CDR3nt: TGCGCCAGCAGCCCCATGTTGTCGGGGGGGGAGAACACTGAAGCTTTCTTT
v_gene: TRBV3-1; d_gene: NA; j_gene: TRBJ2-2; abundance: NA; CDR3aa: CATSKDLNTGELFF; CDR3nt: TGTGCCACCAGCAAAGACTTGAACACCGGGGAGCTGTTTTTT